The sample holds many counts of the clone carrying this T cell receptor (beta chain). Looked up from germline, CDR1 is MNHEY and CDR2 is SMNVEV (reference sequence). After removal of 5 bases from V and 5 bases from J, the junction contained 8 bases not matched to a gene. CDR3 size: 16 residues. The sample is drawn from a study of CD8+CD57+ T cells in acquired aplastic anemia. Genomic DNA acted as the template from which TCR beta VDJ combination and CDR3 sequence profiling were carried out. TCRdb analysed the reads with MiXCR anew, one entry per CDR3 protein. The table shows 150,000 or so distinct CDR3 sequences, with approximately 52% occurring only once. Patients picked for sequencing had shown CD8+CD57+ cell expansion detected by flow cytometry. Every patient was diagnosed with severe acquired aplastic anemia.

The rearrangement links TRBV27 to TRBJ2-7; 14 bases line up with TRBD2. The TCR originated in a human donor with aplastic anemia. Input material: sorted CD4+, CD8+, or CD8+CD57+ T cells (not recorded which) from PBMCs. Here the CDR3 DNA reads TGTGCCAGCAGTCCGCTGACTAGCGGGGGGGCAGACGAGCAGTACTTC. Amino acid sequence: CASSPLTSGGADEQYF.